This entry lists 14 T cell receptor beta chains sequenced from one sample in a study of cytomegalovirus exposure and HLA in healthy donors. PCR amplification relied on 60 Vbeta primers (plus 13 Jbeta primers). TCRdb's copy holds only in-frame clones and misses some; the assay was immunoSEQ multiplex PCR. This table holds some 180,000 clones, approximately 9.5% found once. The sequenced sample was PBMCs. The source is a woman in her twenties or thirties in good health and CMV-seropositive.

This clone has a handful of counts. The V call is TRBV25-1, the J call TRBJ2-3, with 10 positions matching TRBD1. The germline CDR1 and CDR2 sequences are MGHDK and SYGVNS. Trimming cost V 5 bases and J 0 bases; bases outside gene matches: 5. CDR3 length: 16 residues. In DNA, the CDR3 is TGTGCCAGCAGTACCGGGACAGGGGCCAGCACAGATACGCAGTATTTT. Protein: CASSTGTGASTDTQYF.

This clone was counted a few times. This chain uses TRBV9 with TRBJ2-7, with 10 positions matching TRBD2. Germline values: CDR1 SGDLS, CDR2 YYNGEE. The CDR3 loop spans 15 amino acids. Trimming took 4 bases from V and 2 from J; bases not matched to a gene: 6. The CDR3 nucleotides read TGTGCCAGCAGCACGGGACTAGCGCCTACCTACGAGCAGTACTTC. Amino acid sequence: CASSTGLAPTYEQYF. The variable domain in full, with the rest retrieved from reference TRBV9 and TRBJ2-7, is DSGVTQTPKHLITATGQRVTLRCSPRSGDLSVYWYQQSLDQGLQFLIQYYNGEERAKGNILERFSAQQFPDLHSELNLSSLELGDSALYFCASSTGLAPTYEQYFGPGTRLTVT.

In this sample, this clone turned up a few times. CDR3 DNA: TGTGCCAGCAGCTACTCGCAGGGGGCGAGATACGAGCAGTACTTC. Protein: CASSYSQGARYEQYF. The rearrangement joins TRBV7-9 to TRBJ2-7; 8 bases line up with TRBD1. The CDR3 runs 15 residues. The germline V gene encodes CDR1 SEHNR and CDR2 FQNEAQ (reference sequence). V lost 4 bases, J lost 4 bases, and 9 bases stayed unmatched. Supplemented by reference TRBV7-9 and TRBJ2-7, the full variable domain reads DTGVSQNPRHKITKRGQNVTFRCDPISEHNRLYWYRQTLGQGPEFLTYFQNEAQLEKSRLLSDRFSAERPKGSFSTLEIQRTEQGDSAMYLCASSYSQGARYEQYFGPGTRLTVT.

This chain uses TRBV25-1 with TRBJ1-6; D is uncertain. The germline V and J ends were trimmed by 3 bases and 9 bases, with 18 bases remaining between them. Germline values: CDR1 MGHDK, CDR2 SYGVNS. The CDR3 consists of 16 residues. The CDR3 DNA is TGTGCCAGCAGTGAGAGGGTAGTAATTGTGGGTTCACCCCTCCACTTT. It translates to CASSERVVIVGSPLHF.

The CDR3: CASSYGGTGELFF. In nucleotides, the CDR3 is TGTGCCAGCAGTTACGGGGGGACCGGGGAGCTGTTTTTT. The chain joins TRBV6-6 to TRBJ2-2, with D possibly being TRBD2 (6 bases). V gave up 2 bases and J gave up 5 bases, with 6 bases separating them. CDR1 is MNHNY and CDR2 is SVGAGI in the germline V gene (reference sequence). The CDR3 spans 13 residues.

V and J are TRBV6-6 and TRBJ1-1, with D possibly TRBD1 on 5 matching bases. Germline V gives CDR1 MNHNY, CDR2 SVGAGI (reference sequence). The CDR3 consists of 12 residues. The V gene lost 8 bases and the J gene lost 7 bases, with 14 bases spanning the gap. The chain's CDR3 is CASEGVVDEAFF. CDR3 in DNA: TGTGCCAGCGAAGGGGTAGTAGATGAAGCTTTCTTT.

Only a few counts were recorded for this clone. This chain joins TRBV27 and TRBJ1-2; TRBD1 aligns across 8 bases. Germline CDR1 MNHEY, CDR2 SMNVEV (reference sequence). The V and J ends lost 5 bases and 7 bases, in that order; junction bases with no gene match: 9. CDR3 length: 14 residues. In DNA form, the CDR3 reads TGTGCCAGCAGTCCGGGGACAGGTGTTGGTGGCTACACCTTC. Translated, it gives CASSPGTGVGGYTF.

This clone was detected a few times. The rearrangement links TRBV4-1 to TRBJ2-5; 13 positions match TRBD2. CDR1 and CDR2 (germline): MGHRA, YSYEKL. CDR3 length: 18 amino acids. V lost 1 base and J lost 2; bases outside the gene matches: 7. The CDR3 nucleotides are TGCGCCAGCAGCCAAGGGACTAGCGGGAGAGGATGGCAAGAGACCCAGTACTTC. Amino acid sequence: CASSQGTSGRGWQETQYF.

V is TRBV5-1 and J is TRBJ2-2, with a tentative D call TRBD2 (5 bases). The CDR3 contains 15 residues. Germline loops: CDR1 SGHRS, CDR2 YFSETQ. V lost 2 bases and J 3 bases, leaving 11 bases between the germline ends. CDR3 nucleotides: TGCGCCAGCAGCTTCACTAGTCTATACACCGGGGAGCTGTTTTTT. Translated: CASSFTSLYTGELFF.

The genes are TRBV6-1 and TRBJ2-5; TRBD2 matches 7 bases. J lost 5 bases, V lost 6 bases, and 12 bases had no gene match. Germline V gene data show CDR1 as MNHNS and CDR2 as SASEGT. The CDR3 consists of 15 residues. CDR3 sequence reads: CASRKLATYGETQYF. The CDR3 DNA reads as TGTGCCAGCAGGAAACTAGCGACCTACGGGGAGACCCAGTACTTC.

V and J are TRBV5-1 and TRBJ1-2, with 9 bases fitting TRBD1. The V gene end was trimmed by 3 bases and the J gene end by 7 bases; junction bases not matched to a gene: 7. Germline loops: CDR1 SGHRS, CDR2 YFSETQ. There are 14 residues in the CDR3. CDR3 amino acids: CASSSGTGSGGYTF. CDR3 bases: TGCGCCAGCAGCTCCGGGACAGGGTCGGGTGGCTACACCTTC.

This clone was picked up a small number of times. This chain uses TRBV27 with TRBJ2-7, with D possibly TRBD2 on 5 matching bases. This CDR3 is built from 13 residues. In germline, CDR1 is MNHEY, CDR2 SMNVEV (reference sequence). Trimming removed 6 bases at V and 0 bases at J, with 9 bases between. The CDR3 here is CASSGVLSYEQYF. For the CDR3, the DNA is TGTGCCAGCAGCGGGGTACTCTCCTACGAGCAGTACTTC.

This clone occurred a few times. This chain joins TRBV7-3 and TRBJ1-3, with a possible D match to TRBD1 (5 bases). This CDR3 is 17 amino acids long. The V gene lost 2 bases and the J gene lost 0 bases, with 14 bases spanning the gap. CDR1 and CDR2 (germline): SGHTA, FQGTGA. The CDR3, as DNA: TGTGCCAGCAGCTTAGACGGGGGAGGCCACTCTGGAAACACCATATATTTT. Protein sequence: CASSLDGGGHSGNTIYF.

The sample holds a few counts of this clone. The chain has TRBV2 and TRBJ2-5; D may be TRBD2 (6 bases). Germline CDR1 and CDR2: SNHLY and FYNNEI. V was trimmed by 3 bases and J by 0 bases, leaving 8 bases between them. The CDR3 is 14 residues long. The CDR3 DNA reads TGTGCCAGCAGTGAGGGCGGGAACCAAGAGACCCAGTACTTC. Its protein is CASSEGGNQETQYF.